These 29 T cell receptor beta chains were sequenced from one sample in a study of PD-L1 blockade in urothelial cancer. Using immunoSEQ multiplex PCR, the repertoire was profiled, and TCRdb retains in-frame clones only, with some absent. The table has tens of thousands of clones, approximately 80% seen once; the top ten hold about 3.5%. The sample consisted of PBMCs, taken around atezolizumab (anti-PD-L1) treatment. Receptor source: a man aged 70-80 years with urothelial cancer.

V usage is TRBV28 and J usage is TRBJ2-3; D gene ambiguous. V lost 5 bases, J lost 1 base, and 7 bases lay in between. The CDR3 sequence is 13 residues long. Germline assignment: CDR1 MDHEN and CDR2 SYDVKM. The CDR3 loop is CASSDSRTDTQYF. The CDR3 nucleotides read TGTGCCAGCAGTGACTCCCGCACAGATACGCAGTATTTT. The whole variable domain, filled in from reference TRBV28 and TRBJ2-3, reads DVKVTQSSRYLVKRTGEKVFLECVQDMDHENMFWYRQDPGLGLRLIYFSYDVKMKEKGDIPEGYSVSREKKERFSLILESASTNQTSMYLCASSDSRTDTQYFGPGTRLTVL.

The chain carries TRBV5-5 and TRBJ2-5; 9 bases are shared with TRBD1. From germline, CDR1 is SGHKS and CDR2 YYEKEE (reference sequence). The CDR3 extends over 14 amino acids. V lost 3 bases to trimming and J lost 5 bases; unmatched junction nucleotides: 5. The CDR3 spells CASSSTGGRETQYF. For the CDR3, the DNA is TGTGCCAGCAGCTCGACAGGGGGTAGGGAGACCCAGTACTTC.

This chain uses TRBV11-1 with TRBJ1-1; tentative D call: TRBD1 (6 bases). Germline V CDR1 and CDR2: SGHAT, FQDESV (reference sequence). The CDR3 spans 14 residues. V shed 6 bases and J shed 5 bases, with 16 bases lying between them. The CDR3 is CASSPPAGETEAFF. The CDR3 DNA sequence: TGTGCCAGCAGTCCCCCAGCAGGGGAAACTGAAGCTTTCTTT.

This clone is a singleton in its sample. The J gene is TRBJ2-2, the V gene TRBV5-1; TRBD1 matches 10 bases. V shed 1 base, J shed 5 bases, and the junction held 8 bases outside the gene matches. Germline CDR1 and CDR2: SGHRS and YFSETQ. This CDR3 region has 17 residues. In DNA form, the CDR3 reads TGCGCCAGCAGCTTGCAGTTCGGGACAGGGGATACCGGGGAGCTGTTTTTT. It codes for CASSLQFGTGDTGELFF.

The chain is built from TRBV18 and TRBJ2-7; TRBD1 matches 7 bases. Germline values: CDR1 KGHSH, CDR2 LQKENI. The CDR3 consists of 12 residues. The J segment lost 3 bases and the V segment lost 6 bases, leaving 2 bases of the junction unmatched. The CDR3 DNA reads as TGTGCCAGCTCGTACAGGGGCTACGAGCAGTACTTC. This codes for CASSYRGYEQYF. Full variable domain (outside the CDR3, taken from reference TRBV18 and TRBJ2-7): NAGVMQNPRHLVRRRGQEARLRCSPMKGHSHVYWYRQLPEEGLKFMVYLQKENIIDESGMPKERFSAEFPKEGPSILRIQQVVRGDSAAYFCASSYRGYEQYFGPGTRLTVT.

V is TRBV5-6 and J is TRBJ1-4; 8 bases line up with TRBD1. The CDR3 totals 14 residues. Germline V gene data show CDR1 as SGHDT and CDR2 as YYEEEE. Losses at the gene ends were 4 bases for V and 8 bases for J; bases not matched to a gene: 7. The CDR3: CASSVTGAGEKLFF. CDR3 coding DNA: TGTGCCAGCAGCGTGACAGGGGCGGGCGAAAAACTGTTTTTT.

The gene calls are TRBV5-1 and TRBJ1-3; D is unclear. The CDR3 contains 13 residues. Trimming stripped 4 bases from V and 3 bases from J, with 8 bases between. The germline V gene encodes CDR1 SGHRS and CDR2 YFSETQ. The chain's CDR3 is CASSPESGNTIYF. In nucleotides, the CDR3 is TGCGCCAGCAGCCCCGAGAGTGGAAACACCATATATTTT.

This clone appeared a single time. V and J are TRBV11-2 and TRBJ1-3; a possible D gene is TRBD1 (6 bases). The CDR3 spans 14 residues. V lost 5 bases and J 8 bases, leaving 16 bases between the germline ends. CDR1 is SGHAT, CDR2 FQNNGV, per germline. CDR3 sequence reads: CASSLIGQWDTIYF. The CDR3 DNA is TGTGCCAGCAGCCTCATCGGACAGTGGGACACCATATATTTT.

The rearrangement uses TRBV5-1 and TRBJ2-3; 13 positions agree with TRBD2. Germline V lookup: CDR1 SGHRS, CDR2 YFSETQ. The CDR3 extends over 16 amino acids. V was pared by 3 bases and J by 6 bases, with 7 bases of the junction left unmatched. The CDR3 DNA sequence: TGCGCCAGCAGCTCCGGGACTAGCGGGAACGGGGATACGCAGTATTTT. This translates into CASSSGTSGNGDTQYF.

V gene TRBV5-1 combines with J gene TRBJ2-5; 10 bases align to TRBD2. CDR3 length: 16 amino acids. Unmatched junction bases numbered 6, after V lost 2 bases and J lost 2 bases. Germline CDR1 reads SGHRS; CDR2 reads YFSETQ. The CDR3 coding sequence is TGCGCCAGCAGCTTCGTAGCGGGGGGATGGCAAGAGACCCAGTACTTC. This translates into CASSFVAGGWQETQYF.

CDR3 DNA sequence: TGTGCCAGCAGCCAACAGGCGACCGGGGAGCTGTTTTTT. Protein: CASSQQATGELFF. The chain is built from TRBV7-2 and TRBJ2-2; weak D call: TRBD1 (5 bases). Germline CDR1 SGHTA, CDR2 FQGNSA. This CDR3 comprises 13 residues. Deletions cut 5 bases from V and 5 bases from J, with 9 bases between.

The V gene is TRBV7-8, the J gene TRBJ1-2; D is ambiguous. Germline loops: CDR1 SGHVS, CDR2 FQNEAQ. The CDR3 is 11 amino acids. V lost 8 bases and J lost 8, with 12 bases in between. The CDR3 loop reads CASSDRRGYTF. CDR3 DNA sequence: TGTGCCAGCTCTGATCGGCGGGGCTACACCTTC.

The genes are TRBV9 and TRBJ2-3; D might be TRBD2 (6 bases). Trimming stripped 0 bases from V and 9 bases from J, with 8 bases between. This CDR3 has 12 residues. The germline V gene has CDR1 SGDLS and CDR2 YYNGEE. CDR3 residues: CASSVGGETQYF. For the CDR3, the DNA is TGTGCCAGCAGCGTAGGGGGGGAAACGCAGTATTTT. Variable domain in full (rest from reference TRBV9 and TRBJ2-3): DSGVTQTPKHLITATGQRVTLRCSPRSGDLSVYWYQQSLDQGLQFLIQYYNGEERAKGNILERFSAQQFPDLHSELNLSSLELGDSALYFCASSVGGETQYFGPGTRLTVL.

The CDR3, as DNA: TGCGCCAGCACCGTCGGGGGACGGGGGGGAGAGCAGTACTTC. Amino acids: CASTVGGRGGEQYF. J is TRBJ2-5 and V is TRBV5-1, with TRBD2 identical over 8 bases. The V and J ends lost 6 bases and 11 bases, in that order; junction bases with no gene match: 15. The germline gives CDR1 SGHRS, CDR2 YFSETQ. The length of the CDR3 is 14 residues.

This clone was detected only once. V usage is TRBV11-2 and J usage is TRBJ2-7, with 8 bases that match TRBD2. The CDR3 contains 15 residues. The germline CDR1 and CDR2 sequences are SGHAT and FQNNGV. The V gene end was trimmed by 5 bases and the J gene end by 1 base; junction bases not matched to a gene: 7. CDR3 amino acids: CASSPLADSSYEQYF. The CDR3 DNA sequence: TGTGCCAGCAGCCCACTAGCGGATTCTTCCTACGAGCAGTACTTC.

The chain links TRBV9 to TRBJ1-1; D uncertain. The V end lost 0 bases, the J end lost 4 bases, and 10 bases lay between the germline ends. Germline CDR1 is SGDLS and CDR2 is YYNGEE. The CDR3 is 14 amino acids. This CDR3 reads CASSVGKGGTEAFF. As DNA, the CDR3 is TGTGCCAGCAGCGTAGGAAAGGGAGGCACTGAAGCTTTCTTT.

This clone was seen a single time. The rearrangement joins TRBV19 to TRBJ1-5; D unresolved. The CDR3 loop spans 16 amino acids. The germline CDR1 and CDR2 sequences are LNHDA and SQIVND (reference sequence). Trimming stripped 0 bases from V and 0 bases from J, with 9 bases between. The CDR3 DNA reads TGTGCCAGTAGTATAGAGGCAGGTTATAGCAATCAGCCCCAGCATTTT. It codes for CASSIEAGYSNQPQHF.

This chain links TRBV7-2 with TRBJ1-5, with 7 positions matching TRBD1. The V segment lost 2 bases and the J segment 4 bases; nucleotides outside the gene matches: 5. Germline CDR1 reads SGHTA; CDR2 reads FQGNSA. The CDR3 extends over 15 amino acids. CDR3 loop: CASSLTGQTNQPQHF. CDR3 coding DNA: TGTGCCAGCAGCTTAACGGGACAGACTAATCAGCCCCAGCATTTT.

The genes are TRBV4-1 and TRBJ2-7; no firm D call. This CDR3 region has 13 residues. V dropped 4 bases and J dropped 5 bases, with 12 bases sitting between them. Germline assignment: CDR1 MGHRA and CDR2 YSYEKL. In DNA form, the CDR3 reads TGCGCCAGCAGCCTTCCCCCTGCGGACGAGCAGTACTTC. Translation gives CASSLPPADEQYF.

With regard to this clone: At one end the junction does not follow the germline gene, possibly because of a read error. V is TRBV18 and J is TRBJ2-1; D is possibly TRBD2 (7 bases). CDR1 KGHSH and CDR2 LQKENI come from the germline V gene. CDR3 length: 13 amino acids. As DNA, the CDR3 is TGTGCCAGCTCGCCTTCAGTAGAGCGGGGACACCTCTTC. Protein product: CASSPSVERGHLF.

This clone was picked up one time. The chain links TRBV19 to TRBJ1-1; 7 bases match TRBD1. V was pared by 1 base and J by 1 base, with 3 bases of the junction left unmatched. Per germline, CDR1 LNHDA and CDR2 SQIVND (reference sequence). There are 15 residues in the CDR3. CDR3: CASSIGNRGNTEAFF. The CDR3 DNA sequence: TGTGCCAGTAGTATAGGGAACAGGGGGAACACTGAAGCTTTCTTT.

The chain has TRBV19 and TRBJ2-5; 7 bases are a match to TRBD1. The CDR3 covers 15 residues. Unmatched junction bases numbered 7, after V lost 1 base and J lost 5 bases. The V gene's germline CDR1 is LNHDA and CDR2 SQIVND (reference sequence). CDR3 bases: TGTGCCAGTAGTATAGCCCGGGACAGTGGGGAGACCCAGTACTTC. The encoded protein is CASSIARDSGETQYF.

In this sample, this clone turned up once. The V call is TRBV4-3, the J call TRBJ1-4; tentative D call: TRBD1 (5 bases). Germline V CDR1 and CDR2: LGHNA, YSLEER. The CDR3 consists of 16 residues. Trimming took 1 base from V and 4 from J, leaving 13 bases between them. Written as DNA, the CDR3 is TGCGCCAGCAGCCAAGCACTATCAGGGAATAATGAAAAACTGTTTTTT. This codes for CASSQALSGNNEKLFF.

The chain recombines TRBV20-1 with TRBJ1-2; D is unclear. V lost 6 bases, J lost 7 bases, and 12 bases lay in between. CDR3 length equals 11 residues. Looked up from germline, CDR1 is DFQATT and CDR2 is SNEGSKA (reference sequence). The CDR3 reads CSAVMGAGYTF. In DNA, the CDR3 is TGCAGTGCAGTGATGGGCGCTGGCTACACCTTC.

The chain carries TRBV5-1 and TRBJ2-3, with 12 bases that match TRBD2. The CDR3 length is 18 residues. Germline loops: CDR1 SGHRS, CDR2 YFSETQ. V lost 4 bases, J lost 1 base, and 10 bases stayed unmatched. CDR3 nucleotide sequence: TGCGCCAGCAGCGATGGACTAGCGGGAATACGCCGCACAGATACGCAGTATTTT. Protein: CASSDGLAGIRRTDTQYF.

CDR3 region: CASSKGQGFGDTEAFF. The CDR3 DNA sequence: TGTGCCAGCAGCAAGGGACAGGGGTTTGGGGACACTGAAGCTTTCTTT. The chain couples TRBV9 to TRBJ1-1; 10 positions match TRBD1. This CDR3 comprises 16 residues. The ends lost 4 bases at V and 3 bases at J; junction bases unmatched: 9. Germline V gene sequence: CDR1 SGDLS, CDR2 YYNGEE.

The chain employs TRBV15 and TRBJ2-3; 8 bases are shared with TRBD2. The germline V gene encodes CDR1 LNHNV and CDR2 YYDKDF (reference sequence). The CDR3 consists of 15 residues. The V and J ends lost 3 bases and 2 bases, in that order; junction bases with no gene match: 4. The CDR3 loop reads CATSRSSGVTDTQYF. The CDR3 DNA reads TGTGCCACCAGCAGGAGTAGCGGGGTCACAGATACGCAGTATTTT.

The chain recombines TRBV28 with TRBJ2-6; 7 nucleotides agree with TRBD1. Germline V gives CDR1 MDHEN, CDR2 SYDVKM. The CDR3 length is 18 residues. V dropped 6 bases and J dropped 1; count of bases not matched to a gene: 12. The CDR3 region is CASSRRQGVSSGANVLTF. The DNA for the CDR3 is TGTGCCAGCAGCCGACGTCAGGGGGTTAGTTCTGGGGCCAACGTCCTGACTTTC.

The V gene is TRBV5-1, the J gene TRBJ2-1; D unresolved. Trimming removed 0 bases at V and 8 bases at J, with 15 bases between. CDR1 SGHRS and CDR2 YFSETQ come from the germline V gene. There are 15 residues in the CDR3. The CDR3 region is CASSLGGSTVDEQFF. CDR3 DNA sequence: TGCGCCAGCAGCTTGGGAGGCAGTACTGTCGATGAGCAGTTCTTC.